The 17 T cell receptor beta chains presented below share a single source sample, sequenced in a study of human T cells and chemical hapten exposure. MiXCR, applied by TCRdb to the RACE reads, yields one record per CDR3 protein. Of about 110,000 distinct CDR3 sequences detected, approximately 11% appear once; the ten largest clones hold approximately 4%. Time point meaning: patch test 1, 2 weeks after DPC sensitization. As for treatment: therapeutic diphenylcyclopropenone sensitization with weekly scalp DPC. The input for sequencing was whole blood, taken in connection with sensitization to the hapten diphenylcyclopropenone (DPC). The receptor set was obtained from a woman in her thirties or forties with alopecia areata. Some clones in this sample may be carry-over from other donors' samples.

This clonotype was counted ten times or more. This chain links TRBV11-2 with TRBJ2-2, with 7 nucleotides matching TRBD1. CDR3 length: 15 amino acids. V was pared by 5 bases and J by 6 bases, with 9 bases of the junction left unmatched. In germline, CDR1 is SGHAT, CDR2 FQNNGV. DNA of the CDR3: TGTGCCAGCAGCCTCAGACAGGGCAACTCCGGGGAGCTGTTTTTT. It is translated as CASSLRQGNSGELFF.

This clonotype was recorded at least ten times. The chain carries TRBV12-3 or TRBV12-4 and TRBJ2-7; possibly TRBD1 or TRBD2 for D (5 bases each). The CDR3 consists of 15 residues. V was clipped by 3 bases and J by 3 bases, with 15 bases between them. CDR3 DNA: TGTGCCAGCAGTTTCGTGTCCGGGGCTAACTACGAGCAGTACTTC. Encoded protein: CASSFVSGANYEQYF.

This clonotype came up many times. The gene calls are TRBV25-1 and TRBJ1-1; D unclear. The CDR3 loop spans 11 amino acids. CDR1 and CDR2 from the germline V gene are MGHDK and SYGVNS. Trimming took off 7 bases at V and 7 bases at J, with 10 bases between the two ends. The CDR3 DNA reads as TGTGCCAGCATTGGCCCGCTTGAAGCTTTCTTT. Protein sequence: CASIGPLEAFF.

This clonotype was detected many times. V is TRBV6-5 and J is TRBJ2-5, with 14 positions matching TRBD2. Trimming cost V 4 bases and J 4 bases; bases outside gene matches: 2. This CDR3 region has 15 residues. Germline V gene sequence: CDR1 MNHEY, CDR2 SVGAGI. The CDR3 DNA sequence: TGTGCCAGCAGTTCCGGGACTAGCGGGGGAGAGACCCAGTACTTC. It is translated as CASSSGTSGGETQYF.

This clonotype was found a few times. The chain combines TRBV29-1 with TRBJ2-7; D perhaps matches TRBD1 (5 bases). CDR1 and CDR2 (germline): SQVTM, ANQGSEA. The V end lost 5 bases, the J end lost 1 base, and 6 bases lay between the germline ends. The CDR3 length is 11 residues. The CDR3 DNA follows: TGCAGCGTTCGACAGTCCTACGAGCAGTACTTC. Encoded protein: CSVRQSYEQYF.

This clonotype appeared many times. J is TRBJ2-7 and V is TRBV7-3, with 7 bases identical to TRBD1. The CDR3 covers 13 residues. Germline V CDR1 and CDR2: SGHTA, FQGTGA. Unmatched junction bases numbered 3, after V lost 1 base and J lost 6 bases. CDR3 amino acids: CASSLIGGGEQYF. CDR3 DNA sequence: TGTGCCAGCAGCTTAATAGGGGGCGGCGAGCAGTACTTC.

V usage is TRBV6-2 or TRBV6-3 and J usage is TRBJ1-4, with D maybe TRBD1 (5 bases). From germline, CDR1 is MNHEY and CDR2 SVGEGT. The CDR3 extends over 16 amino acids. V lost 0 bases, J lost 2 bases, and 10 bases lay in between. CDR3 region: CASSYSGTTTNEKLFF. The CDR3 DNA reads as TGTGCCAGCAGTTACTCCGGGACGACGACTAATGAAAAACTGTTTTTT.

The CDR3 nucleotides read TGTCTTGAAGAGACCCAGTACTTC. Amino acids: CLEETQYF. The chain joins TRBV27 to TRBJ2-5, with no clear D. Germline-derived CDR1 and CDR2 are MNHEY and SMNVEV (reference sequence). The CDR3 is made up of 8 amino acids.

In its sample, this clonotype was seen a few times. The chain recombines TRBV20-1 with TRBJ2-3; 12 bases match TRBD2. Trimming at V came to 3 bases and at J to 2 bases, leaving 6 bases not matched to a gene. The germline V gene has CDR1 DFQATT and CDR2 SNEGSKA (reference sequence). The length of the CDR3 is 16 residues. The CDR3 DNA sequence: TGCAGTGCTAGGACTAGCGGGAGCCCGAACACAGATACGCAGTATTTT. Protein sequence: CSARTSGSPNTDTQYF.

This clonotype was found many times. The chain joins TRBV11-2 to TRBJ2-2; D is perhaps TRBD1 or TRBD2 (6 bases each). V lost 1 base, J lost 6 bases, and 15 bases lay in between. Germline V gene sequence: CDR1 SGHAT, CDR2 FQNNGV. This CDR3 is 16 amino acids long. CDR3 in DNA: TGTGCCAGCAGCTTAGCGGGGGCCAGAACCCCCGGGGAGCTGTTTTTT. Its protein product is CASSLAGARTPGELFF.

This clonotype has ten or more counts. V is TRBV7-9 and J is TRBJ1-1; D may be TRBD1 (6 bases). CDR3 length equals 13 residues. Germline assignment: CDR1 SEHNR and CDR2 FQNEAQ (reference sequence). Trimming took 5 bases from V and 4 from J, leaving 11 bases between them. This chain's CDR3 is CASSTQGFTEAFF. CDR3 bases: TGTGCCAGCAGCACCCAGGGGTTCACTGAAGCTTTCTTT.

The chain is built from TRBV20-1 and TRBJ2-1, with D possibly matching TRBD2 (6 bases). The CDR3 runs 12 residues. With 6 bases removed from V and 2 bases from J, the gap between germline ends came to 8 bases. CDR1 is DFQATT, CDR2 SNEGSKA, per germline (reference sequence). As DNA, the CDR3 is TGCAGTGCCGGGACTCCCTACAATGAGCAGTTCTTC. This encodes CSAGTPYNEQFF.

V is TRBV12-3 or TRBV12-4 and J is TRBJ1-5; D gene unclear. The V gene lost 5 bases and the J gene lost 6 bases, with 20 bases spanning the gap. The length of the CDR3 is 16 residues. CDR3 DNA: TGTGCCAGCAGTCCCGGCCGTGGTGGTGCTAGTCAGCCCCAGCATTTT. Amino acids: CASSPGRGGASQPQHF.

This clonotype has only a few counts. The chain links TRBV20-1 to TRBJ1-5, with D perhaps matching TRBD1 (5 bases). Germline CDR1 is DFQATT and CDR2 is SNEGSKA (reference sequence). This CDR3 contains 14 residues. V lost 2 bases and J 7 bases, leaving 15 bases between the germline ends. CDR3 coding DNA: TGCAGTGCTAGATCCGGGGGGGTTCAACAGCCCCAGCATTTT. Its translation is CSARSGGVQQPQHF.

The chain employs TRBV27 and TRBJ2-6; tentative D call: TRBD2 (6 bases). Trimming removed 6 bases at V and 2 bases at J, with 8 bases between. CDR1 MNHEY and CDR2 SMNVEV come from the germline V gene (reference sequence). CDR3 length: 14 amino acids. The CDR3 loop is CASSREPGANVLTF. The CDR3 bases are TGTGCCAGCAGCCGGGAGCCTGGGGCCAACGTCCTGACTTTC.

CDR3: CSVAFGPDEQYF. CDR3 DNA sequence: TGCAGCGTTGCATTTGGACCCGACGAGCAGTACTTC. This rearrangement joins TRBV29-1 to TRBJ2-7, with no clear D. The ends were cut back, 4 bases at V and 5 bases at J, with 12 bases in the middle. This CDR3 contains 12 residues. Germline loops: CDR1 SQVTM, CDR2 ANQGSEA.

As to this clonotype: One end of the junction varies from germline; a read error may be responsible. The chain carries TRBV12-3 or TRBV12-4 and TRBJ1-5; no reliable D call. The CDR3 sequence is 15 residues long. The CDR3 region has the DNA TGTGCCAACAGTCCTGGCTATGGCGGCAATCAGCCCCAGCATTTT. Translation: CANSPGYGGNQPQHF.